What follows are 9 T cell receptor beta chains derived from one specimen sequenced in a study of tumor and adjacent non-tumor tissue in lung cancer (dated by TCRdb to between 2017 and 2018). RNA was isolated from bulk, unsorted tissue, and RNA quality was assessed with a NanoDrop ND-1000 and an Agilent 2100. The protocol used for the library was multiplex PCR. Data came from an Illumina HiSeq 2500. TCRbeta libraries were constructed through three rounds of nested PCR with primers (Table S4) according to protocols modified from ARM-PCR. In-frame beta chains were kept once TCRdb had trimmed the public reads at Q25 with fastp and called clones with MiXCR. All rows with the same CDR3 protein become a single entry with the most common DNA and genes. This sample gives tens of thousands of distinct CDR3 sequences in total; less than 80% of them show up just once. The ten largest account for approximately 30% of the sample.

What was sequenced was lung tumor tissue. The origin of the receptors is a man aged 55 to 70 with non-small cell lung cancer.

Of note for this clonotype: Mismatch with germline at one junction end may stem from a read error. The chain is built from TRBV7-9 and TRBJ2-7; TRBD2 matches 9 bases. CDR1 and CDR2 from the germline V gene are SEHNR and FQNEAQ (reference sequence). The CDR3 covers 14 residues. The chain's CDR3 is CVSSEGTSRSEQYF. CDR3 coding DNA: TGTGTCAGCAGCGAGGGGACTAGCCGGTCTGAGCAGTACTTC.

For this clonotype: One end of the junction varies from germline; a read error may be responsible. J is TRBJ2-3 and V is TRBV29-1, with D possibly being TRBD1 or TRBD2 (6 bases each). The CDR3 consists of 15 residues. CDR1 and CDR2 from the germline V gene are SQVTM and ANQGSEA. The CDR3 coding sequence is TGCAGCGTGCAGGGTTCTCGCGGGGACACATATACACAGTGTTTT. This gives the protein CSVQGSRGDTYTQCF.

This clonotype was found a few times. This could be a read error, since a much larger clone is one nucleotide away. V usage is TRBV5-1 and J usage is TRBJ2-1, with 11 bases lining up with TRBD2. Germline V gene lookup returns CDR1 SGHRS and CDR2 YFSETQ. The CDR3 consists of 15 residues. The J segment lost 15 bases and the V segment lost 4 bases, leaving 15 bases of the junction unmatched. The CDR3 reads CASSAETSGNPGWFF. DNA for the CDR3: TGCGCCAGCAGCGCCGAGACTAGCGGGAACCCGGGGTGGTTCTTC.

This clonotype was detected once. At one boundary the junction diverges from the germline segment, which might be a read error. The V gene is TRBV6-6, the J gene TRBJ1-1; D ambiguous. The CDR3 contains 15 residues. CDR1 MNHNY and CDR2 SVGAGI come from the germline V gene (reference sequence). The DNA for the CDR3 is TGTACCAGCAGGTTGGAGAAACTCATGAACATTGAAGCTTTCTTT. It is translated as CTSRLEKLMNIEAFF.

In the case of this clonotype: One junction end disagrees with the germline gene, perhaps due to a read error. This chain uses TRBV20-1 with TRBJ2-2; D assignment may be TRBD1 or TRBD2 (5 bases each). The CDR3 extends over 14 amino acids. Germline V CDR1 and CDR2: DFQATT, SNEGSKA (reference sequence). The CDR3, as DNA: TGCAGTGCTAGCCGGTCAGGGAACACCGGGGAGCTGATTTTT. Translating it yields CSASRSGNTGELIF.

This clonotype appeared many times. This chain connects TRBV10-1 to TRBJ2-1; 9 bases fit TRBD2. V was pared by 5 bases and J by 0 bases, with 2 bases of the junction left unmatched. This CDR3 contains 15 residues. Germline values: CDR1 WNHNN, CDR2 SYGVQD (reference sequence). CDR3 sequence: CASSFSGSSYNEQFF. The CDR3 nucleotides read TGCGCCAGCAGTTTTAGCGGGAGCTCCTACAATGAGCAGTTCTTC.

On this clonotype: The conserved closing phenylalanine or tryptophan is absent in this CDR3, likely reflecting a read error. The chain links TRBV6-5 to TRBJ1-2; 8 positions agree with TRBD1. The trim removed 9 bases at V and 5 bases at J, leaving 11 bases unmatched. Germline V lookup: CDR1 MNHEY, CDR2 SVGAGI. The CDR3 is made up of 14 amino acids. CDR3 protein: CASGGTGDGYGYTI. The CDR3 DNA reads TGTGCCAGTGGAGGGACAGGAGACGGGTATGGCTACACCATC.

This clonotype was detected only once. The CDR3 ends on some other residue instead of the conserved phenylalanine or tryptophan, so this is likely a read error. This chain uses TRBV12-3 or TRBV12-4 with TRBJ2-2; weak D call: TRBD2 (5 bases). Trimming stripped 1 base from V and 4 bases from J, with 13 bases between. The CDR3 covers 16 residues. DNA for the CDR3: TGTGCCAGCAGTTTAGGAGGAGGCCGAAGCACCGGGGAGCTGTTTATT. Its translation: CASSLGGGRSTGELFI.

Comments on this clonotype: One base away lies a much larger clone, so this may be a sequencing read error. The chain carries TRBV30 and TRBJ1-1; TRBD1 agrees at 9 bases. The CDR3 contains 12 residues. Germline lookup yields CDR1 GTSNPN and CDR2 SVGIG (reference sequence). CDR3 residues: CAWSDGQGTAYF. CDR3 sequence (DNA): TGTGCCTGGAGTGACGGACAGGGGACAGCTTACTTT.